The clone carrying this TCR beta chain was picked up many times. Its matching antigen is unknown. This sample was taken from a study of T cell repertoires in cytomegalovirus infection. In the study overall: It can be stated that public TCR beta signatures indicated CMV infection as well as a matching HLA type.

TCRdb redid the calling of the reads with MiXCR, one entry per CDR3 protein. The sample lists under 350,000 distinct CDR3 sequences, roughly a fifth occurring once. This specimen consisted of cultured PBMCs, obtained from culture after CMV antigen stimulation. The sequence derives from a human donor in good health (CMV status not recorded). Some clones in this sample may be carry-over from other donors' samples.

The CDR3 DNA sequence: TGTGCCAGCAGCCTGGGGGGGGCAGGGGGCGCGCGCTACACCTTC. This gives the protein CASSLGGAGGARYTF. This chain uses TRBV7-2 with TRBJ1-2; 8 nucleotides line up with TRBD1. CDR1 is SGHTA, CDR2 FQGNSA, per germline. The CDR3 sequence is 15 residues long. The V gene end was trimmed by 5 bases and the J gene end by 9 bases; junction bases not matched to a gene: 14.